Reported below is one T cell receptor beta chain. Its antigen is undetermined. The authors ran a second PCR of about 7 to 12 cycles using a sample-barcoded 5' primer and a J-beta primer mix. Each cDNA molecule was tagged by a template-switch adaptor that had 12 random nucleotides. There were at least 2.5 million CDR3-containing paired-end reads obtained from each sample. TCRdb reprocessed the 5' RACE reads with MiXCR, giving one entry per CDR3 protein. The sample carries about 780,000 distinct CDR3 sequences, around 50% recorded once. The data stem from a study of blood T cells in healthy people across ages. Study-wide context: About one barcoded beta molecule per two T cells was captured by template switching.

This CDR3 contains 13 residues. Germline V gene sequence: CDR1 SGHRS, CDR2 YFSETQ. Study-wide points: Age advanced and TCR beta diversity per million T cells fell, roughly linearly.

This sequence was found in a man aged 80 or over in good health. V gene TRBV5-1 combines with J gene TRBJ2-4; no reliable D call. TRBJ2-7 explains the end of the DNA better; the J call may be wrong. Sequences were obtained from blood. The CDR3 coding sequence is TGCGCCAGCAGCTTGGCTTTGTCCCACGAGCAGTACTTC. Its translation is CASSLALSHEQYF.